This entry lists 13 T cell receptor beta chains sequenced from one sample in a study of blood T cell repertoires in COVID-19. Measured with immunoSEQ multiplex PCR; TCRdb has only the in-frame clones, and not every one. The top ten hold about 40% of the sample, which has about 150,000 clones, roughly 84% seen once. Sequences were obtained from peripheral blood. The receptor set was obtained from a human donor in a cohort sampled during active COVID-19.

This chain uses TRBV4-1 with TRBJ1-2; 7 bases map to TRBD1. Trimming took 7 bases from V and 5 from J; bases not matched to a gene: 10. The CDR3 is 14 residues long. Germline CDR1 and CDR2: MGHRA and YSYEKL. The CDR3 loop reads CASTPRTGKYGYTF. The CDR3 nucleotides read TGCGCCAGCACACCTAGGACAGGAAAATATGGCTACACCTTC.

CDR3 loop: CASSQDRRGMRGYTF. The CDR3 bases are TGCGCCAGCAGCCAAGATCGCCGGGGGATGAGGGGCTACACCTTC. The chain carries TRBV4-3 and TRBJ1-2; a weak D match, TRBD1 (5 bases). The CDR3 has 15 amino acids. Germline CDR1 is LGHNA and CDR2 is YSLEER. V lost 0 bases to trimming and J lost 8 bases, with 16 bases between them.

The V and J genes are TRBV7-3 and TRBJ2-5, with TRBD1 identical over 9 bases. V lost 5 bases, J lost 4 bases, and 5 bases stayed unmatched. Germline CDR1 reads SGHTA; CDR2 reads FQGTGA. This CDR3 comprises 14 residues. Here the CDR3 reads CASSRTGARETQYF. In nucleotides, the CDR3 is TGTGCCAGCAGCCGGACAGGGGCACGAGAGACCCAGTACTTC.

This clone was counted a single time. This chain links TRBV10-3 with TRBJ1-5; 10 bases align to TRBD1. The germline V gene encodes CDR1 ENHRY and CDR2 SYGVKD. CDR3 length: 14 amino acids. V shed 6 bases, J shed 4 bases, and the junction held 3 bases outside the gene matches. The CDR3 bases are TGTGCCATCAGGGGGGACAGGGGAAATCAGCCCCAGCATTTT. It codes for CAIRGDRGNQPQHF.

This chain joins TRBV4-2 and TRBJ1-4; D perhaps matches TRBD1 (6 bases). V was pared by 4 bases and J by 5 bases, with 11 bases between. The CDR3 totals 14 residues. Germline V lookup: CDR1 LGHNA, CDR2 YNFKEQ. The CDR3, as DNA: TGTGCCAGCAGCCGGACAGACGAGAATGAAAAACTGTTTTTT. Its protein product is CASSRTDENEKLFF.

This clone was counted only a few times. The chain carries TRBV7-9 and TRBJ2-3, with no clear D. The CDR3 covers 12 residues. Trimming took 5 bases from V and 4 from J, leaving 7 bases between them. Germline V lookup: CDR1 SEHNR, CDR2 FQNEAQ (reference sequence). The CDR3 DNA is TGTGCCAGCAGCCCCACTGCAGATACGCAGTATTTT. As protein: CASSPTADTQYF. The entire variable domain, with the rest obtained from reference TRBV7-9 and TRBJ2-3, is as follows: DTGVSQNPRHKITKRGQNVTFRCDPISEHNRLYWYRQTLGQGPEFLTYFQNEAQLEKSRLLSDRFSAERPKGSFSTLEIQRTEQGDSAMYLCASSPTADTQYFGPGTRLTVL.

The chain combines TRBV10-3 with TRBJ1-2, with D unclear. Trimming cost V 2 bases and J 4 bases, with 8 bases left between them. CDR1 is ENHRY, CDR2 SYGVKD, per germline. This CDR3 is 13 amino acids long. Written as DNA, the CDR3 is TGTGCCATCAGTGAGGGGAGGGCCTATGGCTACACCTTC. Its protein product is CAISEGRAYGYTF.

The V and J genes are TRBV10-3 and TRBJ1-5; D uncertain. Trimming stripped 2 bases from V and 9 bases from J, with 8 bases between. This CDR3 contains 12 residues. Germline V gene lookup returns CDR1 ENHRY and CDR2 SYGVKD. Here the CDR3 DNA reads TGTGCCATCAGTGAGGGCCCGGGGCCCCAGCATTTT. Translating gives CAISEGPGPQHF.

The V and J genes are TRBV29-1 and TRBJ2-1, with a possible D match to TRBD2 (7 bases). This CDR3 has 13 residues. V shed 7 bases and J shed 0 bases, with 10 bases lying between them. Germline assignment: CDR1 SQVTM and CDR2 ANQGSEA. The chain's CDR3 is CSAGGRSYNEQFF. The CDR3 region has the DNA TGCAGCGCCGGGGGGCGCTCCTACAATGAGCAGTTCTTC.

This sequence joins TRBV7-2 and TRBJ2-5; 7 nucleotides line up with TRBD2. J lost 5 bases, V lost 4 bases, and 1 base had no gene match. The CDR3 sequence is 12 residues long. Germline assignment: CDR1 SGHTA and CDR2 FQGNSA. The CDR3 region is CASSWGGETQYF. CDR3 bases: TGTGCCAGCAGCTGGGGGGGTGAGACCCAGTACTTC.

This clone was counted once. The chain combines TRBV5-1 with TRBJ2-1, with D tentatively TRBD1 (5 bases). The V end was cut by 2 bases, the J end by 5 bases, with 17 bases between. CDR1 and CDR2 (germline): SGHRS, YFSETQ. The CDR3 is 16 residues long. The CDR3 DNA reads as TGCGCCAGCAGCTTTTTAGGCGGCAGGGTGAACAATGAGCAGTTCTTC. Its translation is CASSFLGGRVNNEQFF.

The chain couples TRBV7-9 to TRBJ2-1, with 13 nucleotides matching TRBD2. Germline V gene lookup returns CDR1 SEHNR and CDR2 FQNEAQ (reference sequence). V was pared by 1 base and J by 6 bases, with 0 bases of the junction left unmatched. The CDR3 totals 15 residues. The CDR3 spells CASSLGTSGSNEQFF. CDR3 DNA: TGTGCCAGCAGCTTAGGGACTAGCGGGAGCAATGAGCAGTTCTTC.

The chain recombines TRBV2 with TRBJ1-2, with D perhaps matching TRBD1 (6 bases). The germline gives CDR1 SNHLY, CDR2 FYNNEI. This CDR3 is built from 13 residues. Trimming left V 3 bases short and J 8 bases short, with 13 bases between. The chain's CDR3 is CASSEVAGEGYTF. CDR3 DNA: TGTGCCAGCAGTGAGGTGGCAGGGGAAGGCTACACCTTC.